The rows below give T cell receptor beta chains drawn from one sample of a study of cytomegalovirus exposure and HLA in healthy donors. Profiled with immunoSEQ multiplex PCR; TCRdb holds only in-frame clones, not every one. The sample lists roughly 110,000 clones, over 75% occurring once. The sequenced material came from PBMCs. The origin of the receptors is a man aged 55 to 70 in good health and CMV-seronegative. Each CDR3 is given with its conserved first and last residue. D genes are given only for firm matches. Size tells how often a clone was seen (once, few, many) or the class of an expanded clone, and some rows leave it out.

D gene	clone size	V gene	J gene	CDR3 DNA	CDR3 protein
TRBD2	once	TRBV15	TRBJ2-3	TGTGCCACCAGCAGAGATTGGGGTAGCGGGACAGATACGCAGTATTTT	CATSRDWGSGTDTQYF
TRBD1	.	TRBV29-1	TRBJ2-7	TGCAGCGGGGGACAGAACTCCTACGAGCAGTACTTC	CSGGQNSYEQYF
.	.	TRBV4-1	TRBJ2-1	TGCGCCAGCAGCAAATTCGGAAGTAGTACCACAGTAAATGAGCAGTTCTTC	CASSKFGSSTTVNEQFF
TRBD1	.	TRBV6-1	TRBJ1-4	TGTGCCAGCAGTGAGACAGGGGTTGGCGAAAAACTGTTTTTT	CASSETGVGEKLFF
.	.	TRBV6-1	TRBJ2-7	TGTGCCAGCAGTGAAGCGCTTCAGGTTCCAGCCTACGAGCAGTACTTC	CASSEALQVPAYEQYF
TRBD1	.	TRBV7-2	TRBJ1-6	TGTGCCAGCGGATGGGACAGGGGACGAGGGGGATATTCACCCCTCCACTTT	CASGWDRGRGGYSPLHF
TRBD2	.	TRBV9	TRBJ2-1	TGTGCCAGCAGCGCCGGGGGGATTTTCAACAATGAGCAGTTCTTC	CASSAGGIFNNEQFF
.	.	TRBV5-4	TRBJ2-3	TGTGCCAGCAGCAAGCAAGCGTCCGATACGCAGTATTTT	CASSKQASDTQYF
TRBD1	.	TRBV6-5	TRBJ1-1	TGTGCCAGCAGAGGACAGGGGGCGGGTGACACTGAAGCTTTCTTT	CASRGQGAGDTEAFF
TRBD1	.	TRBV4-1	TRBJ1-6	TGCGCCGCAAGCAGAAGGGACAGCCTTCTGAGCAATTCACCCCTCCACTTT	CAASRRDSLLSNSPLHF
.	once	TRBV4-1	TRBJ1-5	TGCGCCAGCAGCCAAGAGCGAACCAACAATCAGCCCCAGCATTTT	CASSQERTNNQPQHF
.	.	TRBV7-2	TRBJ2-5	TGTGCCAGCAGCTTAGCTCAGGTTGGAGAGACCCAGTACTTC	CASSLAQVGETQYF
.	.	TRBV18	TRBJ2-1	TGTGCCAGCTTCGCCAGCGGAACCTTGAATGAGCAGTTCTTC	CASFASGTLNEQFF
TRBD1	.	TRBV2	TRBJ1-4	TGTGCCAGCAGCCAGGGGGGAGCGAATGAAAAACTGTTTTTT	CASSQGGANEKLFF
.	.	TRBV6-1	TRBJ1-6	TGTGCCAGCAGTGAAGGGTTGTCAGGGCACTTCGATTCACCCCTCCACTTT	CASSEGLSGHFDSPLHF
.	.	TRBV11-2	TRBJ2-3	TGTGCCAGCAGCTTAGTAGTGACAGATACGCAGTATTTT	CASSLVVTDTQYF
TRBD1	.	TRBV6-5	TRBJ1-3	TGTGCCAGCAGTAAGACAGGGAGCTCTGGAAACACCATATATTTT	CASSKTGSSGNTIYF
TRBD2	.	TRBV11-3	TRBJ2-1	TGTGCCAGCAGTTCGGGACTAGCGGGGGGTAATGAGCAGTTCTTC	CASSSGLAGGNEQFF
TRBD2	.	TRBV7-9	TRBJ2-3	TGTGCCAGCAGCGGCGGGGGGAGGAGGACAGATACGCAGTATTTT	CASSGGGRRTDTQYF
.	.	TRBV5-1	TRBJ2-2	TGCGCCAGCAGCTTGGACAGGGCCGGCGCCGGGGAGCTGTTTTTT	CASSLDRAGAGELFF
.	.	TRBV9	TRBJ2-3	TGTGCCAGCAGCGCTAGGCAGGGGTTGGTGCCTGGCACAGATACGCAGTATTTT	CASSARQGLVPGTDTQYF
.	.	TRBV6-1	TRBJ2-7	TGTGCCAGCAGTGGGCGGGACAGCCTAACTAAGCAGTACTTC	CASSGRDSLTKQYF